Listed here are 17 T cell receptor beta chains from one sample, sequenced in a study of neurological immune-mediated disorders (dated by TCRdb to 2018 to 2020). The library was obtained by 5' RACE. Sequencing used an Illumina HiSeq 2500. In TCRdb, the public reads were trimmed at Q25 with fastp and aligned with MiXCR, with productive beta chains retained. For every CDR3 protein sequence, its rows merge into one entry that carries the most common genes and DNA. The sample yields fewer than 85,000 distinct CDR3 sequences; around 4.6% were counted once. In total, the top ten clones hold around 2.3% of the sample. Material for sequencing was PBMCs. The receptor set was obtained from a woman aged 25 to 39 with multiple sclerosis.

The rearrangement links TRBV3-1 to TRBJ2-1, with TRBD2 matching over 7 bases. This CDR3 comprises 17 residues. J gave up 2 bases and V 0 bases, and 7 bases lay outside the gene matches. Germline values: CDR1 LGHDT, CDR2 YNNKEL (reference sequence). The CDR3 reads CASSQDLTSGAYNEQFF. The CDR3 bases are TGTGCCAGCAGCCAAGATCTGACCAGCGGGGCCTACAATGAGCAGTTCTTC.

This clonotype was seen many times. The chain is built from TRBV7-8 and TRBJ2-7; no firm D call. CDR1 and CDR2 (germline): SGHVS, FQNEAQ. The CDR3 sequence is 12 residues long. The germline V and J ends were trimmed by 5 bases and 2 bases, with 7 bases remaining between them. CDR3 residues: CASSQTPYEQYV. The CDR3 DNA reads TGTGCCAGCAGCCAGACACCCTACGAGCAGTACGTC.

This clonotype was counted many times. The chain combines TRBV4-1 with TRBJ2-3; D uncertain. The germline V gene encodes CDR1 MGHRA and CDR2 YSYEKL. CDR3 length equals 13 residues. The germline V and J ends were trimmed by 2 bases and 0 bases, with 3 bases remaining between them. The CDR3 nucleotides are TGCGCCAGCAGCCAACATAGCACAGATACGCAGTATTTT. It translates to CASSQHSTDTQYF.

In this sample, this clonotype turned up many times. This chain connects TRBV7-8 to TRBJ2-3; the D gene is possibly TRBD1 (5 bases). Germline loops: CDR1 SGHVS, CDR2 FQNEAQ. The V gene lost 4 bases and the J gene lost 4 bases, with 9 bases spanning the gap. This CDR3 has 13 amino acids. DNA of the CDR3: TGTGCCAGCAGCTACGTAGGGGCAGATACGCAGTATTTT. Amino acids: CASSYVGADTQYF.

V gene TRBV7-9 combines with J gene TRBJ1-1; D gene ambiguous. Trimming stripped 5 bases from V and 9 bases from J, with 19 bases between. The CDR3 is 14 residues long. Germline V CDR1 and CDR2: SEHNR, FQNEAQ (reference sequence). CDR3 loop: CASSLEAYQAKAFF. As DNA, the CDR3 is TGTGCCAGCAGCCTCGAAGCTTATCAGGCAAAAGCTTTCTTT.

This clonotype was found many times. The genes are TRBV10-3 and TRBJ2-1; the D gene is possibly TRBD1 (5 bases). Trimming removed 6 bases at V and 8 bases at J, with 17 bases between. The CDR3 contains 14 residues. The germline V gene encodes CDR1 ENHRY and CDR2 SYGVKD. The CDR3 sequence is CAIRPGQGWDEQFF. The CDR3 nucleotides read TGTGCCATCAGACCAGGGCAGGGTTGGGATGAGCAGTTCTTC.

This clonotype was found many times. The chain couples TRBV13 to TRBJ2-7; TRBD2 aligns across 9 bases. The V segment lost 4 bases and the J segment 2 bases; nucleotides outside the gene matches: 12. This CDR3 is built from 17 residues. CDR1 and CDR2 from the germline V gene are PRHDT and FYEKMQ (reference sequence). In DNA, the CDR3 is TGTGCCAGCAGCTCCAGTATCGGCCTAGCGGGACCCTACGAGCAGTACTTC. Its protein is CASSSSIGLAGPYEQYF.

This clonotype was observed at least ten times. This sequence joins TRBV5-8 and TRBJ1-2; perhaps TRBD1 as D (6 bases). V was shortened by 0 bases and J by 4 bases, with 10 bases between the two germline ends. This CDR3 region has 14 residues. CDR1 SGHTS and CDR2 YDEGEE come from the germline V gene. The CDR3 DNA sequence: TGTGCCAGCAGCTTGGGCGGACAGCTCTATGGCTACACCTTC. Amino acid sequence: CASSLGGQLYGYTF.

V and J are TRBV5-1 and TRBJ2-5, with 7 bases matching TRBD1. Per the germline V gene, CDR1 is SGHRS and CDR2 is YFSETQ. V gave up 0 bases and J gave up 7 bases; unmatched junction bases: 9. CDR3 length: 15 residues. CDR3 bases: TGCGCCAGCAGCTTGGGGGACAGCCCGTATGGGACCCAGTACTTC. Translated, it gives CASSLGDSPYGTQYF.

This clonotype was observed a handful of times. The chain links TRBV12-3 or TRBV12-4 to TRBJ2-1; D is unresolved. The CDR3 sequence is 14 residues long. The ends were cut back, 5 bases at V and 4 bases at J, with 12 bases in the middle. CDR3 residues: CASSLGVIYNEQFF. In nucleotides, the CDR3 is TGTGCCAGCAGTCTGGGCGTTATTTACAATGAGCAGTTCTTC.

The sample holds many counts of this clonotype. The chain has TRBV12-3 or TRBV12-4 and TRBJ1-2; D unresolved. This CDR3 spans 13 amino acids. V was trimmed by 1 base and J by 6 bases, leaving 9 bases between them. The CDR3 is CASSLGVRDGYTF. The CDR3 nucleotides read TGTGCCAGCAGTTTAGGAGTCCGGGATGGCTACACCTTC.

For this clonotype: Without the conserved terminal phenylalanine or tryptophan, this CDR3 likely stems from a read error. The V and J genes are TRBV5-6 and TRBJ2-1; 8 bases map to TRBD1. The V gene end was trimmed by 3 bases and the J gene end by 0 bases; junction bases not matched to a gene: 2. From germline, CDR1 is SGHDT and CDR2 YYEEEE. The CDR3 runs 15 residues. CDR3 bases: TGTGCCAGCAGCTCTGGACAGGGCTCCTACAATGAGCAGTTCTTA. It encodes CASSSGQGSYNEQFL.

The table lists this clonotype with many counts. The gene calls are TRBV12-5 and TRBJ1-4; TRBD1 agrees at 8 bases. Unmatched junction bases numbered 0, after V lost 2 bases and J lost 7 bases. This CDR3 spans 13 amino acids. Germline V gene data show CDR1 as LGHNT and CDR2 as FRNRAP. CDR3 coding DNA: TGTGCTAGTGGTTTGCAGGGGGCTGAAAAACTGTTTTTT. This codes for CASGLQGAEKLFF.

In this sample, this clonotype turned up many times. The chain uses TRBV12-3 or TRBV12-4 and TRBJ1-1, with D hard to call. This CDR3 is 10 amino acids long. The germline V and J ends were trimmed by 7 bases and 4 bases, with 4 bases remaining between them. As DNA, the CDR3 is TGTGCCAGCACGACCACTGAAGCTTTCTTT. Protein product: CASTTTEAFF.

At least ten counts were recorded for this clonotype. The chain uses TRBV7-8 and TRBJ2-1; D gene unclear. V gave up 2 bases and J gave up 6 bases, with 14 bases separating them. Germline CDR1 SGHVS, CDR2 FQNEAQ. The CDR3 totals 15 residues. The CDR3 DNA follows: TGTGCCAGCAGCTTAAGACTGGAAGTGTCCAATGAGCAGTTCTTC. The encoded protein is CASSLRLEVSNEQFF.

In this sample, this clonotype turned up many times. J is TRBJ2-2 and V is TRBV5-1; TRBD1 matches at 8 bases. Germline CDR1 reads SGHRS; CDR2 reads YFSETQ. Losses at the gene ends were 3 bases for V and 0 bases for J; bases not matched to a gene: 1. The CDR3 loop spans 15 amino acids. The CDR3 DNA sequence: TGCGCCAGCAGCTGGACAGGGACGAACACCGGGGAGCTGTTTTTT. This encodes CASSWTGTNTGELFF.

The CDR3 sequence is CASSFDPPVGSEQYF. CDR3 bases: TGTGCCAGCAGCTTTGACCCTCCTGTCGGCAGCGAGCAGTACTTC. The rearrangement uses TRBV5-6 and TRBJ2-7; D gene uncertain. The CDR3 length is 15 residues. Trimming removed 2 bases from V and 6 bases from J, with 18 bases in between. The germline V gene encodes CDR1 SGHDT and CDR2 YYEEEE. Full variable domain (missing parts from reference TRBV5-6 and TRBJ2-7): DAGVTQSPTHLIKTRGQQVTLRCSPKSGHDTVSWYQQALGQGPQFIFQYYEEEERQRGNFPDRFSGHQFPNYSSELNVNALLLGDSALYLCASSFDPPVGSEQYFGPGTRLTVT.